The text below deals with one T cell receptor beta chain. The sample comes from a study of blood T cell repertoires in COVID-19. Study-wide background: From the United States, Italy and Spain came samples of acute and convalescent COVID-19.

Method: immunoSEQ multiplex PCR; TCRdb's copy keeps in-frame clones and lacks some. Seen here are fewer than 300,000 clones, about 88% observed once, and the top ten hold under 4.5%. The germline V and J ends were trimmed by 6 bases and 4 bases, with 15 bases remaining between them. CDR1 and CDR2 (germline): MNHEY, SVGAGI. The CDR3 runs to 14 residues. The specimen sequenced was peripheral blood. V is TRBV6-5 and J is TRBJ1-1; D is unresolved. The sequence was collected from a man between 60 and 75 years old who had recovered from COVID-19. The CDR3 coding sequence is TGTGCCAGCAGCCGATCCCCCGGTGGCACTGAAGCTTTCTTT. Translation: CASSRSPGGTEAFF.